The 2 T cell receptor beta chains listed next were all sequenced from one sample in a study of technical replicates of blood from a few donors. Here immunoSEQ multiplex PCR was the method, and the copy in TCRdb shows in-frame clones only, minus some. The sample consists of some 80,000 clones, about 96% of them appearing once. Sequenced input: T cells isolated from PBMCs. The receptors stem from a human donor in good health.

The rearrangement joins TRBV4-1 to TRBJ1-3; D not certain. The CDR3 spans 17 residues. V shed 0 bases and J shed 6 bases, with 18 bases lying between them. Germline lookup yields CDR1 MGHRA and CDR2 YSYEKL. CDR3 residues: CASSQDPSVSFLNTIYF. The CDR3 bases are TGCGCCAGCAGCCAAGATCCATCTGTCAGTTTTCTAAACACCATATATTTT.

The chain joins TRBV5-4 to TRBJ2-7, with 7 bases identical to TRBD2. Looked up from germline, CDR1 is SGHNT and CDR2 is YYREEE (reference sequence). The trim removed 3 bases at V and 2 bases at J, leaving 8 bases unmatched. This CDR3 is 15 amino acids long. Written as DNA, the CDR3 is TGTGCCAGCAGCTCGGGAGCGGGATTACCCTACGAGCAGTACTTC. Its translation is CASSSGAGLPYEQYF.